Below are 18 T cell receptor gamma chains sequenced from a single sample in a study of gammadelta T cells in human blood. TCRdb re-called the RT-PCR reads via CATT. The sample shows some 250 gamma-chain clones, around 8.9% of them seen only once. The source material was Vgamma9Vdelta2 gamma-delta T cells from adult blood. Receptors were obtained from a human donor.

About this clone itself: This clone may be a read error of a much larger clone one base away. The chain recombines TRGV2 with TRGJ1 or TRGJ2. Germline loops: CDR1 EGSNGY, CDR2 YDSYNSKV. Losses at the gene ends were 2 bases for V and 1 base for J; bases not matched to a gene: 5. The CDR3 totals 14 residues. Written as DNA, the CDR3 is TGTGCCACCTGGGACGTGCGTAATTATTATAAGAAACTCTTT. As protein: CATWDVRNYYKKLF.

This clone is deemed large. This chain links TRGV3 with TRGJ1 or TRGJ2. Per germline, CDR1 VTNTFY and CDR2 YDVSTARD (reference sequence). The CDR3 is 12 amino acids. Germline trimming cut 0 bases from V and 10 bases from J; bases unmatched to any gene: 6. CDR3 DNA sequence: TGTGCCACCTGGGACAGGCCCCCAAAGAAACTCTTT. Amino acid sequence: CATWDRPPKKLF.

This clone is large in the sample. A read error is likely here: a far larger clone is one base away. Other DNA sequences in the same sample also yield this CDR3. The rearrangement joins TRGV9 to TRGJP. The CDR3 contains 16 residues. Unmatched junction bases numbered 2, after V lost 0 bases and J lost 6 bases. Germline CDR1 reads GITISATS; CDR2 reads ISYDGTV (reference sequence). The CDR3 loop reads CALWEVRELGKKIKVF. CDR3 DNA: TGTGCCTTGTGGGAGGTGAGAGAGTTGGGCAAAAAAATCAAGGTATTT.

This clone was seen a handful of times. A much larger clone lies a single base off, so this may be a read error. This chain uses TRGV2 with TRGJ1 or TRGJ2. The CDR3 loop spans 10 amino acids. The germline CDR1 and CDR2 sequences are EGSNGY and YDSYNSKV. The CDR3 sequence is CAAWGYKKLF. The CDR3 coding sequence is TGTGCCGCCTGGGGATATAAGAAACTCTTT.

This clone came up a few times. The V and J genes are TRGV9 and TRGJP. This CDR3 comprises 16 residues. The germline gives CDR1 GITISATS, CDR2 ISYDGTV (reference sequence). The ends lost 3 bases at V and 7 bases at J; junction bases unmatched: 6. CDR3 DNA sequence: TGTGCCTTGTGGGAGTTATCTGAGTTGGGCAAAAAAATCAAGGTATTT. Protein: CALWELSELGKKIKVF.

This clone rates as hyperexpanded. The sample has other DNA sequences that encode this CDR3 too. The rearrangement links TRGV9 to TRGJP. J lost 4 bases, V lost 0 bases, and 0 bases had no gene match. The germline CDR1 and CDR2 sequences are GITISATS and ISYDGTV (reference sequence). The CDR3 has 16 residues. The CDR3 coding sequence is TGTGCCTTGTGGGAGGTGCAAGAGTTGGGCAAAAAAATCAAGGTATTT. Residues: CALWEVQELGKKIKVF.

V and J are TRGV9 and TRGJP. The CDR3 is 16 amino acids. J lost 10 bases, V lost 3 bases, and 9 bases had no gene match. From germline, CDR1 is GITISATS and CDR2 ISYDGTV (reference sequence). The chain's CDR3 is CALWEMLDLGKKIKVF. DNA for the CDR3: TGTGCCTTGTGGGAGATGTTAGATTTGGGCAAAAAAATCAAGGTATTT.

This clone was counted only a few times. With a much larger clone just one base away, this may be a read error. Other DNA variants within this sample encode the same CDR3. The chain uses TRGV9 and TRGJP. This CDR3 region has 16 residues. Looked up from germline, CDR1 is GITISATS and CDR2 is ISYDGTV (reference sequence). After removal of 1 base from V and 4 bases from J, the junction contained 1 base not matched to a gene. CDR3: CALWEVQELGKKIKVF. CDR3 bases: TGTGCCTTGTGGGAGGTCCAAGAGTTGGGCAAAAAAATCAAGGTATTT.

By proportion, this clone is large (0.1 to 1%). The chain combines TRGV9 with TRGJP. Germline loops: CDR1 GITISATS, CDR2 ISYDGTV (reference sequence). J was trimmed by 9 bases and V by 3 bases; bases with no gene match: 8. This CDR3 is 16 amino acids long. This chain's CDR3 is CALWESALLGKKIKVF. Here the CDR3 DNA reads TGTGCCTTGTGGGAGTCGGCCCTGTTGGGCAAAAAAATCAAGGTATTT.

This clone turned up a few times. A much larger clone differs by one base, so this may be a read error. The rearrangement uses TRGV9 and TRGJP. This CDR3 is 16 amino acids long. Germline V lookup: CDR1 GITISATS, CDR2 ISYDGTV (reference sequence). V lost 0 bases to trimming and J lost 5 bases; unmatched junction nucleotides: 1. CDR3 amino acids: CALWEVKELGKKIKVF. The CDR3 DNA reads as TGTGCCTTGTGGGAGGTGAAAGAGTTGGGCAAAAAAATCAAGGTATTT.

This clone is labeled medium-sized. The V and J genes are TRGV4 and TRGJ1 or TRGJ2. Trimming removed 9 bases from V and 0 bases from J; junction bases left unmatched: 5. The V gene's germline CDR1 is EGSTGY and CDR2 YDSYTSSV. The CDR3 covers 12 residues. CDR3 in DNA: TGTGCCACCCACTGGAATTATTATAAGAAACTCTTT. As protein: CATHWNYYKKLF.

Notes on this clone: Being one base from a much bigger clone, this may be a read error. This sample also contains other DNA sequences that code for the same CDR3. This chain uses TRGV9 with TRGJP. After removal of 2 bases from V and 4 bases from J, the junction contained 8 bases not matched to a gene. Germline CDR1 is GITISATS and CDR2 is ISYDGTV (reference sequence). The CDR3 consists of 18 residues. CDR3 region: CALWEAHIQELGKKIKVF. The CDR3 DNA sequence: TGTGCCTTGTGGGAGGCTCATATCCAAGAGTTGGGCAAAAAAATCAAGGTATTT.

This clone has just a few counts. The V and J genes are TRGV9 and TRGJP. CDR3 length: 16 residues. V was clipped by 4 bases and J by 4 bases; unmatched bases: 4. CDR1 and CDR2 (germline): GITISATS, ISYDGTV (reference sequence). DNA of the CDR3: TGTGCCTTGTGGGACCGCCAAGAGTTGGGCAAAAAAATCAAGGTATTT. Residues: CALWDRQELGKKIKVF.

No V gene call is available, although the J gene is TRGJP. CDR3 length: 11 residues. The CDR3 loop reads CASWAKKIKVF. For the CDR3, the DNA is TGCGCGAGTTGGGCAAAAAAAATCAAGGTATTT.

This clone is deemed large. This sequence may be a read error, since a much larger clone differs from it by one base. This chain uses TRGV9 with TRGJP. CDR3 length equals 15 residues. The germline CDR1 and CDR2 sequences are GITISATS and ISYDGTV (reference sequence). With V trimmed by 2 bases and J by 5 bases, 0 bases remained unmatched. The CDR3 DNA sequence: TGTGCCTTGTGGGAGGAAGAGTTGGGCAAAAAAATCAAGGTATTT. It encodes CALWEEELGKKIKVF.

There are a few counts of this clone. The V call is TRGV9, the J call TRGJP. This CDR3 has 17 amino acids. The trim removed 2 bases at V and 3 bases at J, leaving 4 bases unmatched. Germline V gene lookup returns CDR1 GITISATS and CDR2 ISYDGTV (reference sequence). The CDR3 DNA follows: TGTGCCTTGTGGGAGGACGCGCAAGAGTTGGGCAAAAAAATCAAGGTATTT. Translating gives CALWEDAQELGKKIKVF.

By frequency in the sample, this clone is hyperexpanded (1% or more). The identical CDR3 is also encoded by other nucleotide sequences in the sample. The chain is built from TRGV9 and TRGJP. V trimming: 2 bases; J trimming: 4 bases; junction bases outside the gene matches: 2. Germline assignment: CDR1 GITISATS and CDR2 ISYDGTV (reference sequence). The CDR3 is 16 residues long. CDR3 sequence reads: CALWEAQELGKKIKVF. The CDR3 DNA reads TGTGCCTTGTGGGAGGCCCAAGAGTTGGGCAAAAAAATCAAGGTATTT.

Relative to its sample, this clone is large. The chain is built from TRGV9 and TRGJP. Germline lookup yields CDR1 GITISATS and CDR2 ISYDGTV (reference sequence). CDR3 length equals 16 residues. The V gene end was trimmed by 2 bases and the J gene end by 5 bases; junction bases not matched to a gene: 3. The CDR3 here is CALWEEKELGKKIKVF. CDR3 DNA sequence: TGTGCCTTGTGGGAGGAAAAAGAGTTGGGCAAAAAAATCAAGGTATTT.